These 17 T cell receptor beta chains were sequenced from one sample in a study of T cell changes during pregnancy in multiple sclerosis. The table came from immunoSEQ multiplex PCR; TCRdb's copy has only in-frame clones and leaves some out. The table has about 27,000 clones, 85% to 90% seen once. The sample consisted of CD8+ T cells from peripheral blood mononuclear cells, taken in the second trimester of pregnancy. Receptor source: a female donor with multiple sclerosis, enrolled in a pregnancy study.

The chain recombines TRBV15 with TRBJ2-7, with 9 bases identical to TRBD1. Unmatched junction bases numbered 10, after V lost 1 base and J lost 3 bases. CDR1 is LNHNV, CDR2 YYDKDF, per germline (reference sequence). The CDR3 has 17 amino acids. This CDR3 reads CATSRVGGGQGYYEQYF. In DNA, the CDR3 is TGTGCCACCAGCAGAGTCGGAGGGGGACAGGGCTACTACGAGCAGTACTTC.

The chain carries TRBV10-3 and TRBJ1-1; D uncertain. The germline V and J ends were trimmed by 6 bases and 0 bases, with 8 bases remaining between them. CDR1 is ENHRY and CDR2 is SYGVKD in the germline V gene. CDR3 length: 13 residues. CDR3 region: CAIRRELNTEAFF. DNA for the CDR3: TGTGCCATCAGGAGGGAGCTGAACACTGAAGCTTTCTTT.

On this clone itself: One end of the junction fails to match germline, which may point to a read error. The rearrangement links TRBV5-4 to TRBJ1-4, with 10 bases that match TRBD1. The germline V gene has CDR1 SGHNT and CDR2 YYREEE (reference sequence). The CDR3 is 16 residues long. In DNA form, the CDR3 reads TGCGCCAGCAGCCAGGGACAGGGGAGGGGGAATGAAAAACTGTTTTTT. Protein product: CASSQGQGRGNEKLFF.

This clone was seen once. DNA of the CDR3: TGTGCCAGCAGCTCCCCCAGGGGATTGAACACCGGGGAGCTGTTTTTT. Its protein is CASSSPRGLNTGELFF. The chain links TRBV11-2 to TRBJ2-2; maybe TRBD1 (6 bases). This CDR3 contains 16 residues. Germline lookup yields CDR1 SGHAT and CDR2 FQNNGV. V was trimmed by 4 bases and J by 1 base, leaving 13 bases between them.

The chain links TRBV5-8 to TRBJ1-6, with 11 bases aligning to TRBD1. The junction had 6 bases not matched to a gene; V was cut back by 4 bases and J by 12 bases. The germline V gene has CDR1 SGHTS and CDR2 YDEGEE. CDR3 size: 14 residues. CDR3 in DNA: TGTGCCAGCAGCGTTGGACAGGGGGCGAAACCCCTCCACTTT. Its translation: CASSVGQGAKPLHF.

The rearrangement uses TRBV28 and TRBJ2-1; 9 positions match TRBD2. V dropped 2 bases and J dropped 8; count of bases not matched to a gene: 7. This CDR3 has 15 residues. Germline V CDR1 and CDR2: MDHEN, SYDVKM. The DNA for the CDR3 is TGTGCCAGCAGTTTAATGGCGGGGGGGCCTTATGAGCAGTTCTTC. Translation: CASSLMAGGPYEQFF.

This clone was picked up many times. The chain is built from TRBV6-1 and TRBJ2-1, with a weak D call TRBD2 (5 bases). The V gene's germline CDR1 is MNHNS and CDR2 SASEGT. CDR3 length: 15 amino acids. V was shortened by 3 bases and J by 0 bases, with 9 bases between the two germline ends. CDR3 residues: CASSERESSYNEQFF. CDR3 coding DNA: TGTGCCAGCAGTGAGAGGGAAAGCTCCTACAATGAGCAGTTCTTC.

CDR3 sequence: CSVELTSTERSYEQYF. The CDR3 DNA is TGCAGCGTTGAACTAACAAGTACGGAGAGGTCCTACGAGCAGTACTTC. J is TRBJ2-7 and V is TRBV29-1; D uncertain. Germline V lookup: CDR1 SQVTM, CDR2 ANQGSEA. The CDR3 consists of 16 residues. The V gene lost 2 bases and the J gene lost 1 base, with 18 bases spanning the gap.

The chain uses TRBV11-2 and TRBJ2-5; TRBD2 matches at 9 bases. Trimming at V came to 4 bases and at J to 5 bases, leaving 8 bases not matched to a gene. In germline, CDR1 is SGHAT, CDR2 FQNNGV. The CDR3 totals 15 residues. CDR3 amino acids: CASSSLAGGPETQYF. The DNA for the CDR3 is TGTGCCAGCAGCTCCCTCGCGGGGGGGCCGGAGACCCAGTACTTC.

Only one count was recorded for this clone. V usage is TRBV19 and J usage is TRBJ2-3; 10 bases map to TRBD1. The CDR3 is 16 amino acids. Germline V lookup: CDR1 LNHDA, CDR2 SQIVND (reference sequence). V lost 7 bases, J lost 6 bases, and 13 bases stayed unmatched. The CDR3 protein is CASTDLRGQGRDTQYF. As DNA, the CDR3 is TGTGCCAGTACCGACCTCCGGGGACAGGGGAGGGATACGCAGTATTTT.

This clone was seen a handful of times. This chain connects TRBV7-5 to TRBJ2-5; the table assigns TRBD1, which was not confirmed against the DNA. TRBV7-5 is noted as a pseudogene. The CDR3 consists of 16 residues. The CDR3 nucleotides are TGTGCCAGAAGCTTAGCAACAGGGGGCGACCAAGAGACCCAGTACTTC. This codes for CARSLATGGDQETQYF.

The chain couples TRBV5-8 to TRBJ2-3; D unresolved. Germline CDR1 and CDR2: SGHTS and YDEGEE. V lost 0 bases and J lost 6, with 11 bases in between. CDR3 length equals 14 residues. CDR3 DNA sequence: TGTGCCAGCAGCTTGGTGGGCGAACCGGATACGCAGTATTTT. Its protein product is CASSLVGEPDTQYF.

This rearrangement joins TRBV27 to TRBJ2-4; 7 bases are shared with TRBD1. V lost 5 bases, J lost 9 bases, and 13 bases stayed unmatched. Germline CDR1 reads MNHEY; CDR2 reads SMNVEV (reference sequence). The CDR3 contains 15 residues. DNA of the CDR3: TGTGCCAGCAGTCCAGAGGACAGGATAAATGGCATTCAGTACTTC. Protein sequence: CASSPEDRINGIQYF.

The gene calls are TRBV6-5 and TRBJ2-1; TRBD1 agrees at 10 bases. J lost 9 bases, V lost 8 bases, and 13 bases had no gene match. CDR3 length: 15 amino acids. Germline loops: CDR1 MNHEY, CDR2 SVGAGI. CDR3 region: CASHPGTGALGEQFF. As DNA, the CDR3 is TGTGCCAGCCACCCCGGGACAGGGGCTTTGGGTGAGCAGTTCTTC.

The chain links TRBV23-1 to TRBJ2-3, with TRBD2 matching over 8 bases. TRBV23-1 carries the ORF label, with uncertain function. The CDR3 length is 15 residues. Trimming cost V 0 bases and J 3 bases; bases outside gene matches: 2. The CDR3 coding sequence is TGCGCCAGCAGTCAATCCGGGGGGGAGACAGATACGCAGTATTTT. As protein: CASSQSGGETDTQYF.

CDR3 coding DNA: TGTGCCAGCAGCGTAGCTCTAGTCAGCTCCTACAATGAGCAGTTCTTC. Protein sequence: CASSVALVSSYNEQFF. The chain recombines TRBV9 with TRBJ2-1; D call uncertain. The V end lost 0 bases, the J end lost 0 bases, and 10 bases lay between the germline ends. This CDR3 has 16 residues. Germline-derived CDR1 and CDR2 are SGDLS and YYNGEE.

This clone appeared a single time. The V call is TRBV15, the J call TRBJ1-1, with D hard to call. Germline CDR1 LNHNV, CDR2 YYDKDF (reference sequence). Trimming shortened V by 4 bases and J by 0 bases, and 6 bases separated the two germline ends. CDR3 size: 13 residues. The CDR3 DNA follows: TGTGCCACCAGCAAAGACTTGAACACTGAAGCTTTCTTT. It translates to CATSKDLNTEAFF.